This is a list of T cell receptor beta chains from one sample in a study of tumor-infiltrating lymphocytes in primary liver carcinoma. MiXCR, run by TCRdb on the multiplex PCR reads, gives a single entry per CDR3 protein. The sample contains about 320,000 distinct CDR3 sequences, roughly two thirds of which appear only once. Sequencing input: peripheral blood. The receptor source for this set is a man in his forties with primary liver carcinoma and hepatitis B virus infection. The CDR3 runs from the conserved cysteine through the conserved F or W. The order of the fields is V gene, D gene, J gene, clone size, CDR3 DNA, CDR3 protein. The D gene is left open where the match is weak. Size tells how often a clone was seen (once, few, many) or the class of an expanded clone, and some rows leave it out.

>TRBV5-6|NA|TRBJ2-2|NA
TGTGCCAGCTGCTTGTTGGCCGGGGAACTGTTTTTT
CASCLLAGELFF
>TRBV29-1|NA|TRBJ1-3|few
TGCAGCGGTAGATCGTCTGGAAACACCATATATTTT
CSGRSSGNTIYF
>TRBV19|TRBD1|TRBJ1-6|NA
TGTGCCAGTACCCCAACCGGGACAGGGGCTTCACCCCTCCACTTT
CASTPTGTGASPLHF
>TRBV4-2|NA|TRBJ1-1|NA
TGTACCAACAGCCAAGATGAGGGAACCGTAGAAGCTTTCTTT
CTNSQDEGTVEAFF
>TRBV30|NA|TRBJ2-7|few
TGTGGCGGCGCAGGGATAGGATACGAGCAGTACTTC
CGGAGIGYEQYF
>TRBV5-6|NA|TRBJ1-2|few
TGTGCCAGCAGCTCAGATTCGACAGACCGACGGGGCTACACCTTC
CASSSDSTDRRGYTF
>TRBV29-1|NA|TRBJ2-1|many
TGCAGCGTTGGGGTTAGTGAGCAGTTCTTC
CSVGVSEQFF
>TRBV6-2/TRBV6-3|TRBD2|TRBJ2-3|few
TGTGCCAGCAGTTACAGCCGGACTAGCGGGAGGAGAAGCACAGATACGCAGTATTTT
CASSYSRTSGRRSTDTQYF
>TRBV29-1|NA|TRBJ2-4|NA
TGCAGCATTGAGGTCAGTGATCAAATCCATTTAGCCAAAAACATTCAGTACTTC
CSIEVSDQIHLAKNIQYF
>TRBV14|NA|TRBJ2-1|NA
TGTGCCAGCAGCCAAGAGGGGCTATTCCTCAGTGAGCAGTTCTTC
CASSQEGLFLSEQFF
>TRBV6-6|NA|TRBJ1-5|few
TGTGCCAGCAGTTATGGGCCTCTACGGGGGGGAAGCAATCAGCCCCAGCATTTT
CASSYGPLRGGSNQPQHF
>TRBV11-1|NA|TRBJ2-7|NA
TGTACCAGCAGCCCACGGGGGACGCTGTCCTACGAGCAGTACTTC
CTSSPRGTLSYEQYF
>TRBV11-1|NA|TRBJ2-7|NA
TGTACCAGCAGCTTTTACGGGGCCTCCTCCGAGCAGTACTTC
CTSSFYGASSEQYF
>TRBV5-6|NA|TRBJ1-4|few
TGTGCCAGCAGCTCAGTCTGGGAAAAACTGTTTTTT
CASSSVWEKLFF
>TRBV12-3/TRBV12-4|NA|TRBJ2-7|many
TGTGCCAGCAGTCCTCCCGGGGTGGGACACCTCTCCTACGAGCAGTACTTC
CASSPPGVGHLSYEQYF
>TRBV6-1|NA|TRBJ1-4|NA
TGTACCAGCGGCCAGGCTGCATACCAAAAACTGTTTTTT
CTSGQAAYQKLFF
>TRBV6-2/TRBV6-3|NA|TRBJ1-5|many
TGTGCCAGCAGTTACAGGGGCAATCAGCCCCAGCATTTT
CASSYRGNQPQHF
>TRBV11-2|NA|TRBJ2-7|NA
TGTGCCAACAGCTTAGATGGGCGGATGACCTACGAGCAGTACTTC
CANSLDGRMTYEQYF
>TRBV25-1|NA|TRBJ2-7|NA
TGTGCCAGCAGTGTCGGACTCGTCCGGGGGGAGCAGTACTTC
CASSVGLVRGEQYF
>TRBV6-2/TRBV6-3|NA|TRBJ2-2|NA
TGTGCCAGTAGTTACTCGAGAGGATCCCGCACCAGGGAGCTGTTTTTT
CASSYSRGSRTRELFF
>TRBV28|NA|TRBJ2-5|NA
TGTGCCAGCACCGTCCCCTCCCGGGGGACCCAGTACTTC
CASTVPSRGTQYF
>TRBV11-3|TRBD2|TRBJ2-1|NA
TGTGCCAACAGCACAGCGGGGGGCTCCTACAATGAGCAGTCCTTC
CANSTAGGSYNEQSF
>TRBV5-1|NA|TRBJ2-5|NA
TGCGCCAGCAGCTTGGACTCACCGGCCCAGTACTTC
CASSLDSPAQYF
>TRBV6-1|NA|TRBJ1-1|many
TGTGCCAGCAGCGAGTCGACAAATCGAGTTGAAGCTTTCTTT
CASSESTNRVEAFF
>TRBV28|TRBD1|TRBJ1-5|few
TGTGCCAGCAGCCTAGGGGGCTTTCAGCCCCAGCATTTT
CASSLGGFQPQHF
>TRBV12-3/TRBV12-4|TRBD2|TRBJ2-7|many
TGTGCCAGCAGGCCAACTAGCGAGGATGGCGAGCAGTACTTC
CASRPTSEDGEQYF
>TRBV28|NA|TRBJ2-7|NA
TGTGCCAACATGCCGGGACTCACCTCCTACGAGCAGTACTTC
CANMPGLTSYEQYF
>TRBV11-3|TRBD2|TRBJ2-3|once
TGTGCCAGCTGCTTGGCTAGCGGGGGAACAGATACGCAGTATTTT
CASCLASGGTDTQYF
>TRBV11-2|TRBD2|TRBJ2-7|many
TGTGCCAGCAGCTTAGGACTAGCCTGGGGCGAGCAGTACTTC
CASSLGLAWGEQYF
>TRBV7-8|NA|TRBJ2-7|many
TGTGCCAGCACCTACCAGCCTCAAGGCGAGCAGTACTTC
CASTYQPQGEQYF
>TRBV7-9|TRBD2|TRBJ2-3|few
TGTGCCAGCAGCTTCCTAGCGGGAGGGACAGATACGCAGTATTTT
CASSFLAGGTDTQYF
>TRBV21-1|NA|TRBJ2-1|NA
TGTGCCAGCAGCAAACGTCCAGTAAAAGGACCTAACAATGAGCAGTTCTTC
CASSKRPVKGPNNEQFF
>TRBV11-3|TRBD1|TRBJ2-2|NA
TGTATCAGCAGCACTCGGACAGGGGCGGGGACCACCGGGGAGCTGTTTTTT
CISSTRTGAGTTGELFF
>TRBV12-5|TRBD2|TRBJ2-1|NA
TGTGCTAGTGCTCTCGATCTAAGCGGGGCGCGGTGGAATGAGCAGTTCTTC
CASALDLSGARWNEQFF
>TRBV11-2|NA|TRBJ2-2|once
TGTGCCAGCAGCCAGTCCCATCGACACTACACCGGGGAGCTGTTTTTT
CASSQSHRHYTGELFF
>TRBV4-1|TRBD2|TRBJ2-7|NA
TGCGCCAGTAGCCAGGGACTAGCCTTATCCTACGAGCAGTACTTC
CASSQGLALSYEQYF
>TRBV6-2/TRBV6-3|NA|TRBJ1-5|many
TGTGCCAGCAGTTACTCTCCTCGCCAAGGGCCCCAGCATTTT
CASSYSPRQGPQHF
>TRBV14|NA|TRBJ2-3|NA
TGTGCCAGCAGCACGTTCAGGAGTAGCGCAGATACGCAGTATTTT
CASSTFRSSADTQYF
>TRBV11-1|TRBD2|TRBJ2-4|NA
TGTGCCAGCAGCTTTTCCGAGACTAGCGGGACCAAAAACATTCAGTATTTC
CASSFSETSGTKNIQYF
>TRBV29-1|NA|TRBJ2-3|many
TGCAGCGTTGTACAGCGCACAGATACGCAGTATTTT
CSVVQRTDTQYF
>TRBV6-2/TRBV6-3|NA|TRBJ2-3|many
TGTGCCAGCAGTTACGCATTGGAGGGGGCCACAGATACGCAGTATTTT
CASSYALEGATDTQYF
>TRBV6-2/TRBV6-3|TRBD1|TRBJ1-2|few
TGTGCCAGCAGTTACCCCGGGACAGCGAGGGGTTATGGCTACACCTTC
CASSYPGTARGYGYTF
>TRBV19|NA|TRBJ1-1|once
TGTGCCAGTAGTATGGTGGGGGGTACTGAAGCTTTCTTT
CASSMVGGTEAFF
>TRBV5-4|TRBD2|TRBJ2-3|NA
TGTACCAGCAGCCTTCTCCAGCGGGAGGGAGATACGCAGTATTTC
CTSSLLQREGDTQYF
>TRBV7-9|NA|TRBJ1-1|few
TGTGCCAGCAGCTTAGGTCTAATCCGACAGGAGAAGTTGAAGAACACTGAAGCTTTCTTT
CASSLGLIRQEKLKNTEAFF
>TRBV6-5|NA|TRBJ1-1|NA
TGTGCAAGCAGTTACGGGGGGACGTCGACTGAAGCTTTCTTT
CASSYGGTSTEAFF
>TRBV11-2|NA|TRBJ2-1|NA
NA
CASSLGFGTGANGQFF
>TRBV12-3/TRBV12-4|NA|TRBJ2-4|many
TGTGCCAGCAGAAGGGGCGCGAAAAACATTCAGTACTTC
CASRRGAKNIQYF
>TRBV12-3/TRBV12-4|TRBD1|TRBJ2-2|many
TGTGCCAGCACCACGGGACAGGGGGTTGGCACCGGGGAGCTGTTTTTT
CASTTGQGVGTGELFF
>TRBV11-2|NA|TRBJ2-3|NA
TGTGCCAACACCTCCCGGACAGAAGATACGCAGTATTTT
CANTSRTEDTQYF
>TRBV5-5|NA|TRBJ2-7|NA
TGTGCCAGCAGCCAGGGTGATGAGCGGTACTTC
CASSQGDERYF
>TRBV12-3/TRBV12-4|NA|TRBJ2-3|NA
TGTGCCAGTGGGTCAGAGGGCCCAGATACGCGGTATTTT
CASGSEGPDTRYF
>TRBV5-4|NA|TRBJ1-2|NA
TGTGTCAGCAGCTTGCTGACCAGGCTATCTGGCTACACCTTC
CVSSLLTRLSGYTF
>TRBV28|TRBD1|TRBJ2-6|few
TGTGCCAGCAGTTTATGGGGGACAGAGACCTCTGGGGCCAACGTCCTGACTTTC
CASSLWGTETSGANVLTF
>TRBV11-2|TRBD2|TRBJ2-5|many
TGTGCCAGCAGCAAAGGAGCCCTAGCGGGAACAGAGACCCAGTACTTC
CASSKGALAGTETQYF
>TRBV6-1|TRBD1|TRBJ1-1|few
TGTGCCAGTCCCCGGACCATCGACAGGGGGGGGTCTGAAGCTTTCTTT
CASPRTIDRGGSEAFF